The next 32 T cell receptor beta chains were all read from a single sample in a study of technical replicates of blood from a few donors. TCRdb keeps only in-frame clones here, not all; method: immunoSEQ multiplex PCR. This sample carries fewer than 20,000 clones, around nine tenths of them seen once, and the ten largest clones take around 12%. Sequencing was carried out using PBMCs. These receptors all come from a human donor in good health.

The CDR3 loop reads CASSLPLTGLAGGNSYEQYF. CDR3 bases: TGTGCCAGCAGTCTCCCCCTGACAGGACTAGCGGGAGGGAACTCCTACGAGCAGTACTTC. The genes are TRBV28 and TRBJ2-7; 15 bases align to TRBD2. Germline V gene data show CDR1 as MDHEN and CDR2 as SYDVKM. The CDR3 loop spans 20 amino acids. V was clipped by 5 bases and J by 0 bases; unmatched bases: 14.

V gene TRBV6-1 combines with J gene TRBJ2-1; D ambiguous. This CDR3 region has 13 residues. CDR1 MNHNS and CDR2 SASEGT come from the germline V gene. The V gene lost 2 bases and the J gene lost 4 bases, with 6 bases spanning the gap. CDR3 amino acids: CASSEPPYNEQFF. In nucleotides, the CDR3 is TGTGCCAGCAGTGAACCCCCTTACAATGAGCAGTTCTTC.

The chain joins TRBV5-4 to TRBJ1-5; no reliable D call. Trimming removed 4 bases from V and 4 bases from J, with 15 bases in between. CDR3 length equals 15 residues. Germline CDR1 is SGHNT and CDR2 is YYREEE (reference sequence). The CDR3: CASSPSVGRNQPQHF. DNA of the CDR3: TGTGCCAGCAGCCCCTCGGTGGGCAGGAATCAGCCCCAGCATTTT.

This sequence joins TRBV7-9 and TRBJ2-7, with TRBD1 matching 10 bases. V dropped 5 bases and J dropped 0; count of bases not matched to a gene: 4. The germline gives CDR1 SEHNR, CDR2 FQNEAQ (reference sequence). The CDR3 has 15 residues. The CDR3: CASSDRDRGSYEQYF. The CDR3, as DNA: TGTGCCAGCAGCGACCGGGACAGGGGCTCCTACGAGCAGTACTTC.

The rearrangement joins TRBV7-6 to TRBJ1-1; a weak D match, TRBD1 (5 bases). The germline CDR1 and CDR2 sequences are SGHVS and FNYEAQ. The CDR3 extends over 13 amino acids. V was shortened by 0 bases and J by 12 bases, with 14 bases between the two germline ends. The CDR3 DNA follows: TGTGCCAGCAGCTTAGCAGACAGTTCTACGACTTTCTTT. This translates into CASSLADSSTTFF.

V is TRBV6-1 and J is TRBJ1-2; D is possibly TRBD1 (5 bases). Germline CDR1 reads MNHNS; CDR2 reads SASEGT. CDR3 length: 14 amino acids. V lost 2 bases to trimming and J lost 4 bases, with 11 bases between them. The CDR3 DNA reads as TGTGCCAGCAGTGAAACAGGCGGAATCTATGGCTACACCTTC. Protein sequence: CASSETGGIYGYTF.

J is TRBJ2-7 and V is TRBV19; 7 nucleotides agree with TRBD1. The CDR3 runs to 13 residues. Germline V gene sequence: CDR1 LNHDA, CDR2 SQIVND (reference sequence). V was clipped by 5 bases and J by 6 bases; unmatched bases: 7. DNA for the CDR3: TGTGCCAGTAGTCCGGGACAGATTCCCGAGCAGTACTTC. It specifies CASSPGQIPEQYF. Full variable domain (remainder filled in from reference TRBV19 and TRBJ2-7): DGGITQSPKYLFRKEGQNVTLSCEQNLNHDAMYWYRQDPGQGLRLIYYSQIVNDFQKGDIAEGYSVSREKKESFPLTVTSAQKNPTAFYLCASSPGQIPEQYFGPGTRLTVT.

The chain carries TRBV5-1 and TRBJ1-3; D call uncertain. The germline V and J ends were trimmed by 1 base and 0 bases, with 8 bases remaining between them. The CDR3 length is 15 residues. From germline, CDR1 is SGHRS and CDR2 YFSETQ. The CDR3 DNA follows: TGCGCCAGCAGCTTGCTCGGGGTCTCTGGAAACACCATATATTTT. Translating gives CASSLLGVSGNTIYF.

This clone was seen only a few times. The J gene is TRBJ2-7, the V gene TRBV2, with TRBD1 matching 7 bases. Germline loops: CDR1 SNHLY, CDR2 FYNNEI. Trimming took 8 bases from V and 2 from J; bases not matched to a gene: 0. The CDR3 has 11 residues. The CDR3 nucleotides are TGTGCCAGCCAGGGGGCCTACGAGCAGTACTTC. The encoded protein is CASQGAYEQYF.

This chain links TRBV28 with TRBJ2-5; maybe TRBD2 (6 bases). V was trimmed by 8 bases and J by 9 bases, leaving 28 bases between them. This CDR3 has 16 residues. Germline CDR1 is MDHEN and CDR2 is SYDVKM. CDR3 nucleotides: TGTGCCAGCCCCCCTGGCCTAGCAGGAGGGGTGGGGGCCCAGTACTTC. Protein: CASPPGLAGGVGAQYF.

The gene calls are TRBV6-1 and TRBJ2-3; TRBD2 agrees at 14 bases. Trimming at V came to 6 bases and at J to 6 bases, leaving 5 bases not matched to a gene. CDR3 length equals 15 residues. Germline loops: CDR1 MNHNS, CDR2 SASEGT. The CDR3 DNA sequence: TGTGCCAGCAGACCGGGACTAGCGGGAGAGGATACGCAGTATTTT. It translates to CASRPGLAGEDTQYF.

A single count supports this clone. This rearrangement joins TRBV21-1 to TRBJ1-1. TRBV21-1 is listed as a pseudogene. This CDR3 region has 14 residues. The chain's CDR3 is CASTPAGWNTEAFF. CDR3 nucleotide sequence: TGTGCCAGCACTCCAGCCGGGTGGAACACTGAAGCTTTCTTT.

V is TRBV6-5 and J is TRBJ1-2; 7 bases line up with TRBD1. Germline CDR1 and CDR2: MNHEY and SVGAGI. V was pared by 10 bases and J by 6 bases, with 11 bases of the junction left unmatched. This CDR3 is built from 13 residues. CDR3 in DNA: TGTGCCACGAGGGCGGATCAGGGGGATGGCTACACCTTC. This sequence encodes CATRADQGDGYTF.

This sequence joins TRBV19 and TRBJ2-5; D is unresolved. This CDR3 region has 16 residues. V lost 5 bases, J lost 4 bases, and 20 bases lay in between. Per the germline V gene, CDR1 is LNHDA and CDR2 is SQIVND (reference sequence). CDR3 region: CASSPPRARSGETQYF. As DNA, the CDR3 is TGTGCCAGTAGTCCCCCTCGCGCCCGTTCCGGAGAGACCCAGTACTTC. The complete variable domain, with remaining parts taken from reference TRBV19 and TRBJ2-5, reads DGGITQSPKYLFRKEGQNVTLSCEQNLNHDAMYWYRQDPGQGLRLIYYSQIVNDFQKGDIAEGYSVSREKKESFPLTVTSAQKNPTAFYLCASSPPRARSGETQYFGPGTRLLVL.

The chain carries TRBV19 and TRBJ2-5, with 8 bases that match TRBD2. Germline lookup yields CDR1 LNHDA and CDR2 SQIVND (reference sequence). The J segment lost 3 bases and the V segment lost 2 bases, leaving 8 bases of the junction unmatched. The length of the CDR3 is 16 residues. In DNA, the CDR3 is TGTGCCAGTAGTATATTTACTAGCGGAGACAAAGAGACCCAGTACTTC. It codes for CASSIFTSGDKETQYF.

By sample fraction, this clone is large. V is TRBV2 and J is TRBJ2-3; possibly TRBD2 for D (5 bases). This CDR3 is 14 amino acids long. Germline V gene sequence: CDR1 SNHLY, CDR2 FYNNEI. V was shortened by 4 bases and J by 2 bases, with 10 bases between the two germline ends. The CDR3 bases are TGTGCCAGCAGTGCAGCGGAGACCACAGATACGCAGTATTTT. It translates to CASSAAETTDTQYF.

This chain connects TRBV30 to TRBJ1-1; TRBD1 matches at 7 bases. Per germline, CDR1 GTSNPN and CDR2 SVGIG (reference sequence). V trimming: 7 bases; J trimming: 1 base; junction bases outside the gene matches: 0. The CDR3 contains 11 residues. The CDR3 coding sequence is TGTGCCTACAGGGGGAACACTGAAGCTTTCTTT. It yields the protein CAYRGNTEAFF.

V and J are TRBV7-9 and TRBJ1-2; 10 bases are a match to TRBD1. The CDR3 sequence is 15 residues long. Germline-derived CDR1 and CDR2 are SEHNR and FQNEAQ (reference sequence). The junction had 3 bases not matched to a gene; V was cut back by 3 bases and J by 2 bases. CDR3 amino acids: CASSLGQGRNYGYTF. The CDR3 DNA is TGTGCCAGCAGCTTGGGACAGGGGCGGAACTATGGCTACACCTTC.

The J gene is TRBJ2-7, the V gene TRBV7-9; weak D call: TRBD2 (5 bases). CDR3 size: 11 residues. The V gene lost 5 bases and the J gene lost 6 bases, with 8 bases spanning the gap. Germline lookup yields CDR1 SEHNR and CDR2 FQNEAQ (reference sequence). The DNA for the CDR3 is TGTGCCAGCAGCAGCGCGGGCGAGCAGTACTTC. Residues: CASSSAGEQYF. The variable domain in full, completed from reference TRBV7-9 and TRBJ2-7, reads DTGVSQNPRHKITKRGQNVTFRCDPISEHNRLYWYRQTLGQGPEFLTYFQNEAQLEKSRLLSDRFSAERPKGSFSTLEIQRTEQGDSAMYLCASSSAGEQYFGPGTRLTVT.

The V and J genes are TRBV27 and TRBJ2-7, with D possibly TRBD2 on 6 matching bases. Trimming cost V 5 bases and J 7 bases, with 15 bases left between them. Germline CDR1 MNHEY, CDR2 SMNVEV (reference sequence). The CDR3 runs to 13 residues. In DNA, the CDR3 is TGTGCCAGCAGTCCGACGGTTGCGGGGGAGCAGTACTTC. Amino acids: CASSPTVAGEQYF.

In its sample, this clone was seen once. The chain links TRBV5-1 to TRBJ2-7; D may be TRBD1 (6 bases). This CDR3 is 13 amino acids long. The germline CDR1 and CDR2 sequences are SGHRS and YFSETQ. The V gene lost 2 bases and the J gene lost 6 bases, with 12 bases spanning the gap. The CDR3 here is CASSFWGQGEQYF. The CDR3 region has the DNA TGCGCCAGCAGCTTTTGGGGGCAGGGCGAGCAGTACTTC.

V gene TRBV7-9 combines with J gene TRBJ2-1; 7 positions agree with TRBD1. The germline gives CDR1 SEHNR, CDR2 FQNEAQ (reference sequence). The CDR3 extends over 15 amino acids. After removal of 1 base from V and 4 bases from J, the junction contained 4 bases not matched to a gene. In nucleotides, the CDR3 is TGTGCCAGCAGCTTAGGGGCAGGGGGTTACAATGAGCAGTTCTTC. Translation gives CASSLGAGGYNEQFF.

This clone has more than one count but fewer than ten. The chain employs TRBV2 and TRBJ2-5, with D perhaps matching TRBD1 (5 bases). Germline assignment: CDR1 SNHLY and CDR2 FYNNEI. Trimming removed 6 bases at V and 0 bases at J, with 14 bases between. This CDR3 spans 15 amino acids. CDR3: CASRVDSLNQETQYF. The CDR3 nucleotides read TGTGCCAGCAGGGTAGACAGCCTAAACCAAGAGACCCAGTACTTC.

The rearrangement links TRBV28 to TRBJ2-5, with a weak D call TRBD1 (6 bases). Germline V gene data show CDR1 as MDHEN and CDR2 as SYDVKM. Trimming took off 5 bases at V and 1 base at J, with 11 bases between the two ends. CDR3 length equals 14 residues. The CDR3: CASSPTGVQETQYF. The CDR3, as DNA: TGTGCCAGCAGTCCGACAGGCGTCCAAGAGACCCAGTACTTC.

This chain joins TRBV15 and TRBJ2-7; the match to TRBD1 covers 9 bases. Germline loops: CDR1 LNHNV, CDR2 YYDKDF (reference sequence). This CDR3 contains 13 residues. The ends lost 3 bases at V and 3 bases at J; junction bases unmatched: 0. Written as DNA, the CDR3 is TGTGCCACCAGCAGGGACAGGGGCTACGAGCAGTACTTC. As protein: CATSRDRGYEQYF.

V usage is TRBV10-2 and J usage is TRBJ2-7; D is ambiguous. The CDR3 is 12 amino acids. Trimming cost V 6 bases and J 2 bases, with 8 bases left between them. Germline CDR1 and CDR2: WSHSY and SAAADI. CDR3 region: CASRSITYEQYF. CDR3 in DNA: TGCGCCAGCAGGTCTATAACCTACGAGCAGTACTTC.

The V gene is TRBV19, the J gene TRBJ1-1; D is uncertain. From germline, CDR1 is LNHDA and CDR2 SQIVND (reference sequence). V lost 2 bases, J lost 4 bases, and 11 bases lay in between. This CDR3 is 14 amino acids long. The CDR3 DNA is TGTGCCAGTAGTATAAGGTTAGAGGGCACTGAAGCTTTCTTT. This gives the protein CASSIRLEGTEAFF.

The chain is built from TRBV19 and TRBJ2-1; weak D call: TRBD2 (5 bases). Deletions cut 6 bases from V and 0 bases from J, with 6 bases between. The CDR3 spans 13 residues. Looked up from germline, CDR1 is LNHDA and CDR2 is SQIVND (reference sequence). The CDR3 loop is CASRGSSYNEQFF. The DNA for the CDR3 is TGTGCCAGTAGGGGGAGCTCCTACAATGAGCAGTTCTTC.

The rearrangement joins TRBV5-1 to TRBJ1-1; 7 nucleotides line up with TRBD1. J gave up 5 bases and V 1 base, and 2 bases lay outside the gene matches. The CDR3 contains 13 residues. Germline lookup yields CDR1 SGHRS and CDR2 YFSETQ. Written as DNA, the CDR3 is TGCGCCAGCAGCTTGCAGGGGGGTACTGAAGCTTTCTTT. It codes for CASSLQGGTEAFF.

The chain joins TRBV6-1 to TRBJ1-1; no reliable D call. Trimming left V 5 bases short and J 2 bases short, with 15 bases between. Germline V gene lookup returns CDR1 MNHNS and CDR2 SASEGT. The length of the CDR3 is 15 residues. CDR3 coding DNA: TGTGCCAGCAGTTTTGGGCCTTCCTCCAACACTGAAGCTTTCTTT. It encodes CASSFGPSSNTEAFF.

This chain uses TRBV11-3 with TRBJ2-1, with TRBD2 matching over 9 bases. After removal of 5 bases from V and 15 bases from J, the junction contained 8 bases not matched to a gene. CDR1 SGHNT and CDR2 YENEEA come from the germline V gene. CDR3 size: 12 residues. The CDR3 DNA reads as TGTGCCAGCAGCCAGCCTAGCGGGAAACCGTTCTTC. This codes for CASSQPSGKPFF.

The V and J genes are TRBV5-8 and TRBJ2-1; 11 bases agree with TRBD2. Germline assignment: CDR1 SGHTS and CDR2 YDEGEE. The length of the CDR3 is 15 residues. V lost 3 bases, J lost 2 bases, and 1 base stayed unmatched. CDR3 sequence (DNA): TGTGCCAGCAGCTCGGGACTAGCGGCCTACAATGAGCAGTTCTTC. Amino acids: CASSSGLAAYNEQFF. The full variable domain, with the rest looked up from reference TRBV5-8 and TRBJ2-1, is EAGVTQSPTHLIKTRGQQATLRCSPISGHTSVYWYQQALGLGLQFLLWYDEGEERNRGNFPPRFSGRQFPNYSSELNVNALELEDSALYLCASSSGLAAYNEQFFGPGTRLTVL.